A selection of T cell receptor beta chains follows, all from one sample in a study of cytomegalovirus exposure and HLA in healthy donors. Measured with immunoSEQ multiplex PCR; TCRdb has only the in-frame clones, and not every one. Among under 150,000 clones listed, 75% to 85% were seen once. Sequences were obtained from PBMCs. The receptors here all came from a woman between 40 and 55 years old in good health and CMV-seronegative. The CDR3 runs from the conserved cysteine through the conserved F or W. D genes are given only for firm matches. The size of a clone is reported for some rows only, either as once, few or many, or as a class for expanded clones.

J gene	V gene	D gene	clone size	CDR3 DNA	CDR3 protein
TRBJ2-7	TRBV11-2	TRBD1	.	TGTGCCAGCAGCCCGACAGGGTACCACGAGCAGTACTTC	CASSPTGYHEQYF
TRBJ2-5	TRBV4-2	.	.	TGTGCCAGCAGCCAAGATCTATACGAGACCCAGTACTTC	CASSQDLYETQYF
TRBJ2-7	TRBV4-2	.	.	TGTGCCAGCAGCCAAGGGTTTGGGGAGTACGAGCAGTACTTC	CASSQGFGEYEQYF
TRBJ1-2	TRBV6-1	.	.	TGTGCCAGCAGTGCCCCGGGAGGCCAGGGTGCCGAAGCTAACTATGGCTACACCTTC	CASSAPGGQGAEANYGYTF
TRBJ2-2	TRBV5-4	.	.	TGTTCCAGCAGCTTTCAGGCGGGGAACACCGGGGAGCTGTTTTTT	CSSSFQAGNTGELFF
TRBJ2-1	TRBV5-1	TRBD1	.	TGCGCCAGCAGCTTGGTCCGACAGGGATTCAATGAGCAGTTCTTC	CASSLVRQGFNEQFF
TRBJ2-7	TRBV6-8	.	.	TGTGCCAGCGATTACCGGCTCCAGGGGTTAGACGAGCAGTACTTC	CASDYRLQGLDEQYF
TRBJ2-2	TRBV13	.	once	TGTGCCAGCAGCTTAGATGCGGGTGCGACCGGGGAGCTGTTTTTT	CASSLDAGATGELFF
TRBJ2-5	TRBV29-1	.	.	TGCAGCGCCTCCACTGGTCCCGGCGGAGAGACCCAGTACTTC	CSASTGPGGETQYF
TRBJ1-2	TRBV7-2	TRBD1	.	TGTGCCAGCAGCTTAGAGGACAGGGGGCGTAACTATGGCTACACCTTC	CASSLEDRGRNYGYTF
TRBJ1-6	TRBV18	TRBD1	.	TGTGCCAGCTCGCGGGACAGAAGCTCCTATAATTCACCCCTCCACTTT	CASSRDRSSYNSPLHF
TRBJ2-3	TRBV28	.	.	TGTGCCAGCAGTCCTTTCACAGGACTATCTGGAGATACGCAGTATTTT	CASSPFTGLSGDTQYF
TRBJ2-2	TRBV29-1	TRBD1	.	TGCAGCGCCCCCGGACAGGGCAACGGGGAGCTGTTTTTT	CSAPGQGNGELFF
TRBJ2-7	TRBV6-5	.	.	TGTGCCAGCAGTTACGGGCAGGGCCCTTACGAGCAGTACTTC	CASSYGQGPYEQYF
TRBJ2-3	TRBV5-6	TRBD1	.	TGTGCCAGCAGCCTAACGACTAAAGGGGGCGCGCAGTATTTT	CASSLTTKGGAQYF
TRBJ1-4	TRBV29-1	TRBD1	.	TGCAGCGCCGGACAGGGCTCTAATGAAAAACTGTTTTTT	CSAGQGSNEKLFF
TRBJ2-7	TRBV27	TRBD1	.	TGTGCCAGTCGCCAGGGGGCCTCCTACGAGCAGTACTTC	CASRQGASYEQYF
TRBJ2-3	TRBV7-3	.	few	TGTGCCAGCAGTACCGGACACAGCACAGATACGCAGTATTTT	CASSTGHSTDTQYF
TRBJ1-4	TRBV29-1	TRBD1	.	TGCAGCGCCACCGTGGAGGACAGGGGGGAAAAACTGTTTTTT	CSATVEDRGEKLFF
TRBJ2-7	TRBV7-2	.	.	TGTGCCAGCAGCTCTCCGGGACACCTATCCTACGAGCAGTACTTC	CASSSPGHLSYEQYF
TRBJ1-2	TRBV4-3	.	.	TGCGCCAGCAGCCAAGATCAGGGAGGGAGGCGAAATGGCTACACCTTC	CASSQDQGGRRNGYTF
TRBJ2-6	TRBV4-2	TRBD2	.	TGTGCCAGCAGCCCCGTAGCGGGGGCCGACTCTGGGGCCAACGTCCTGACTTTC	CASSPVAGADSGANVLTF
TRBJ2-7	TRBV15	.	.	TGTGCCACCAGCAGAGGGGTTGTTCAGCGCGAGCAGTACTTC	CATSRGVVQREQYF
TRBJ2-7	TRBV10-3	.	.	TGTGCCATCAGATCCCCGTCGGGCGAGCAGTACTTC	CAIRSPSGEQYF
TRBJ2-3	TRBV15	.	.	TGTGCCACCAGCAGAGGCTCGGGGGTGGGCACAGATACGCAGTATTTT	CATSRGSGVGTDTQYF
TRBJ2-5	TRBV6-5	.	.	TGTGCCAGCAGTTACTCGGGCAGGGCGGGGCAAGAGACCCAGTACTTC	CASSYSGRAGQETQYF
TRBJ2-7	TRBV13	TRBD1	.	TGTGCCAGCAGCTCACCTTGGACAGGGAGCGAGCAGTACTTC	CASSSPWTGSEQYF
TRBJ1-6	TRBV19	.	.	TGTGCCAGTAGCAGGGGAGTTGATTCACCCCTCCACTTT	CASSRGVDSPLHF
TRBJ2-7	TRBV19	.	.	TGTGCCAGTAGTACCGGACAGAGCTCCTACGAGCAGTACTTC	CASSTGQSSYEQYF
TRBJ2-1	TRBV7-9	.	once	TGTGCCAGCAGCTGGAAGCGGAATGAGCAGTTCTTC	CASSWKRNEQFF
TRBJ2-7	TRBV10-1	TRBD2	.	TGCGCCAGCCCGGGACTAGCGGGGCCGAGCTCCTACGAGCAGTACTTC	CASPGLAGPSSYEQYF
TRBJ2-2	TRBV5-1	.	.	TGCGCCAGCAGCTTGGGTGAGCCCGGGGAGCTGTTTTTT	CASSLGEPGELFF